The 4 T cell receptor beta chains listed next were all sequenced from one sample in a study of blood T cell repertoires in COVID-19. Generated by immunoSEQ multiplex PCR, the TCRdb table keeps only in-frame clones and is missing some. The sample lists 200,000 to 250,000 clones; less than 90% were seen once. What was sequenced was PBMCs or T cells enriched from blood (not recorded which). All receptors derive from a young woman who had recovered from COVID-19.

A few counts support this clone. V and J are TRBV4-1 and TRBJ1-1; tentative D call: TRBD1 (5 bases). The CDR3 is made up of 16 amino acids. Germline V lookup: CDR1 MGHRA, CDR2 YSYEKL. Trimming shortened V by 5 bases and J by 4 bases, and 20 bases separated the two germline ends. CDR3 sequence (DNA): TGCGCCAGCAGCGCAGAGGGGCGGGATGGGGGCACTGAAGCTTTCTTT. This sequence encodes CASSAEGRDGGTEAFF.

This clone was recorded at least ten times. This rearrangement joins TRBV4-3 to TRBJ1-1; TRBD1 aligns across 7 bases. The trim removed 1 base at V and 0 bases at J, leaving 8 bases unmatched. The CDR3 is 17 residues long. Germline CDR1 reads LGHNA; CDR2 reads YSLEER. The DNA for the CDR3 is TGCGCCAGCAGCCAAGGCATAAACAGGGGACTGAACACTGAAGCTTTCTTT. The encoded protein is CASSQGINRGLNTEAFF.

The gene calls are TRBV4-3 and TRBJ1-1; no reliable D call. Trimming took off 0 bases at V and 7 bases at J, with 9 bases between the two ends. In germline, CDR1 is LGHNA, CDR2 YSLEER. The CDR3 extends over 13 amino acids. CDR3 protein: CASSQDLNLEAFF. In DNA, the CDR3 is TGCGCCAGCAGCCAAGACTTAAATCTTGAAGCTTTCTTT.

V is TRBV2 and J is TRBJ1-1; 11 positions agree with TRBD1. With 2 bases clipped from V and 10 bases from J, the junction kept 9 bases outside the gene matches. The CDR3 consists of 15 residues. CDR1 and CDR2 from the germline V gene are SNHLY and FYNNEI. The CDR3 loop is CASSEMDRGHFGAFF. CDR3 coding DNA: TGTGCCAGCAGTGAAATGGACAGGGGGCATTTCGGAGCTTTCTTT.